This note documents a single TCR beta chain sequence. No antigen is known for it. The record originates from a study of T cells expressing NK-cell markers. Study overall: Eight donors were sequenced, seven testing HCMV-seropositive and one testing seronegative. General study points: Among CD8+ T cells from several donors, dominant NKG2C+ clonotypes accounted for roughly 1.0-7.0%.

TCR beta cDNA was made by 5'RACE template switching with UMIs. TCRdb re-called the 5' RACE reads and catalogs CDR3 proteins one per entry, DNA excluded. The sample's table shows about 380,000 distinct CDR3 sequences. This CDR3 contains 15 residues. Germline V gene lookup returns CDR1 MNHNS and CDR2 SASEGT. The specimen sequenced was blood T cells: a sorted CD56 or NKG2C T cell subset, CD4+ or CD8+ T cells, or bulk PBMC T cells (not recorded which). This receptor was obtained from a man aged 18-75 years in good health. V and J are TRBV6-1 and TRBJ2-3; absent DNA, TCRdb's TRBD1 call cannot be checked. The chain's CDR3 is CASRRTGSTTDTQYF.